Sequencing of this TCR beta chain was carried out in a study of blood T cell repertoires in COVID-19. This clone was observed once. Repertoires were generated with immunoSEQ multiplex PCR, while TCRdb's copy carries only in-frame clones and drops some. Of approximately 300,000 clones in the sample, around 87% are singletons; the top ten hold 3.5% to 5%. This CDR3 has 14 residues. Trimming removed 4 bases at V and 6 bases at J, with 15 bases between. Germline CDR1 is SGHNT and CDR2 is YENEEA. This TCR was sampled from a woman aged 18-29 years with acute COVID-19. Sequenced: PBMCs or T cells enriched from blood (not recorded which). V is TRBV11-3 and J is TRBJ1-1; TRBD1 might be the D (6 bases). In nucleotides, the CDR3 is TGTGCCAGCAGCTCTTACGGGACACCTCCTGAAGCTTTCTTT. It encodes CASSSYGTPPEAFF.